This T cell receptor (beta chain) stems from a study of shared clonotypes between healthy human individuals. Study-level background: A donor's plate count was three for CD4 naive and three for CD4 memory; CD8 naive had two and CD8 memory one. Study results and limitations: The generation probabilities recorded for non-shared clonotypes fell below those of clonotypes shared by all four donors.

About this clone: Its antigen is as yet unknown.

Method: immunoSEQ multiplex PCR; TCRdb's copy keeps in-frame clones and lacks some. The sample records about 2.1 million clones, 90% to 95% being singletons. Germline CDR1 LGHNA, CDR2 YNFKEQ. CDR3 length: 15 amino acids. V was pared by 3 bases and J by 6 bases, with 5 bases of the junction left unmatched. CD45RO-negative cells were positively selected for CCR7, leaving out terminally differentiated effector memory CD45RA+ cells. Donors were healthy HIV-negative adults without recently reported acute infections or vaccinations. The TCR was taken from a man in his late teens or twenties in good health. Some clones in this sample may be carry-over from other donors' samples. The rearrangement joins TRBV4-2 to TRBJ2-2, with 9 bases matching TRBD1. Sequencing was done on a sample of naive CD8+ T cells from PBMCs. The CDR3 nucleotides read TGTGCCAGCAGCCAGGACAGGGGTTGGGCCGGGGAGCTGTTTTTT. This sequence encodes CASSQDRGWAGELFF.